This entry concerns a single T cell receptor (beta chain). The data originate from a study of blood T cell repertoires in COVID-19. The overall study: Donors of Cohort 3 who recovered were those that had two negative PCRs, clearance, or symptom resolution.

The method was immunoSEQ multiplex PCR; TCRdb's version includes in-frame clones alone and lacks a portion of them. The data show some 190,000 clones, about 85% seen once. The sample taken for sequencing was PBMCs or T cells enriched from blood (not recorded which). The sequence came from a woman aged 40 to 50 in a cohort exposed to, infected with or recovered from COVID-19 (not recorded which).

The CDR3 here is CASSVPTGERAEAFF. CDR3 nucleotides: TGTGCCAGTAGTGTGCCGACAGGGGAAAGGGCTGAAGCTTTCTTT. The V and J genes are TRBV19 and TRBJ1-1, with 8 bases aligning to TRBD1. With V trimmed by 5 bases and J by 6 bases, 11 bases remained unmatched. Germline CDR1 and CDR2: LNHDA and SQIVND (reference sequence). This CDR3 is 15 amino acids long. Variable domain in full (rest from reference TRBV19 and TRBJ1-1): DGGITQSPKYLFRKEGQNVTLSCEQNLNHDAMYWYRQDPGQGLRLIYYSQIVNDFQKGDIAEGYSVSREKKESFPLTVTSAQKNPTAFYLCASSVPTGERAEAFFGQGTRLTVV.